This TCR beta chain was identified during a study of blood T cells in healthy people across ages. CDR1 and CDR2 (germline): MGHRA, YSYEKL. V was pared by 2 bases and J by 4 bases, with 7 bases between. This CDR3 is 13 amino acids long. Combining a sample-barcoded 5' primer with a J-beta primer mix, a second PCR ran for about 7 to 12 cycles. Each of the cDNA molecules was tagged by a template-switch adaptor with 12 random nucleotides. Each CDR3 protein gets one entry after TCRdb re-called the 5' RACE reads with MiXCR. The data hold 1.4 million or so distinct CDR3 sequences, with about 45% observed a single time. Points from the study as a whole: Measured against age, TCR beta diversity per million T cells decreased in a roughly linear manner.

The authors drew around 11 milliliters of peripheral blood from each donor. Concerning this clonotype: The antigen is not known.

The sequence was obtained from a woman aged 18-29 years in good health. This chain joins TRBV4-1 and TRBJ2-3; D unresolved. Source material: blood. The CDR3 loop reads CASSQNQADTQYF. In nucleotides, the CDR3 is TGCGCCAGCAGCCAAAATCAGGCAGATACGCAGTATTTT.